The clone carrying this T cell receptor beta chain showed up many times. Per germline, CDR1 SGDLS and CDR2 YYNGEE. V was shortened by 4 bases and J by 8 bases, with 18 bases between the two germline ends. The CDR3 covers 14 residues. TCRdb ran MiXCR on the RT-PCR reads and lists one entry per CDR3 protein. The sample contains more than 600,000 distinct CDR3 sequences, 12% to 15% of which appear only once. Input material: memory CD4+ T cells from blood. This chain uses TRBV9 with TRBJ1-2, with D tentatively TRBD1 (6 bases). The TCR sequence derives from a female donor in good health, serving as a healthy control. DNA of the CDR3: TGTGCCAGCAGCAGACCCGGGACACCCTCCGGCTACACCTTC. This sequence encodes CASSRPGTPSGYTF.